This paragraph covers one T cell receptor beta chain sequence. Its target is unknown. Since a far larger clone is one base different, this is likely a read error. Researchers ran the assay at a deep level. The data were produced by immunoSEQ multiplex PCR, yet TCRdb's version contains in-frame clones alone and is incomplete. In the table there are roughly 500,000 clones, 65% to 85% of which are singletons. Germline loops: CDR1 SEHNR, CDR2 FQNEAQ (reference sequence). This CDR3 has 15 residues. These data come from a study of shared clonotypes between healthy human individuals. Study information: The study enrolled a couple of women and a few men aged 18 to 49. Study results and caveats: The genetic and exposure-history diversity represented was limited by few donors. The authors expected sequencing depth to affect clonotype sharing among donors.

The specimen was PBMCs. This receptor was obtained from a woman aged 40 to 50 in good health. Some clones in this sample may be carry-over from other donors' samples. The J gene is TRBJ1-2, the V gene TRBV7-9; D possibly corresponds to TRBD1 (5 bases). Here the CDR3 reads CASSPRQKVNYGHTF. The CDR3 coding sequence is TGTGCCAGCAGCCCTAGACAGAAGGTTAACTATGGCCACACCTTC.